Each of the 23 T cell receptor beta chains below was sequenced from the same sample in a study of CD8 T cells in ankylosing spondylitis. Study results and caveats: Apparently characteristic of ankylosing spondylitis blood was a TCR beta motif (about 8 highly homologous variants).

TCRdb independently ran MiXCR on the 5' RACE reads; one entry per CDR3 protein. This table has over 700,000 distinct CDR3 sequences, roughly 20% appearing once. These receptors have no known antigen. The specimen sequenced was blood, either unsorted or a sorted T cell fraction (not recorded which). These receptors were collected from a male donor with ankylosing spondylitis.

Ten or more counts support this clonotype. The chain carries TRBV29-1 and TRBJ2-3, with 8 positions matching TRBD2. The length of the CDR3 is 13 residues. The V and J ends lost 7 bases and 2 bases, in that order; junction bases with no gene match: 5. Germline V gives CDR1 SQVTM, CDR2 ANQGSEA. CDR3 amino acids: CSANSGVTDTQYF. The CDR3 nucleotides read TGCAGCGCCAATAGCGGGGTCACAGATACGCAGTATTTT.

The chain has TRBV12-3 or TRBV12-4 and TRBJ1-3; D unresolved. The ends were cut back, 8 bases at V and 2 bases at J, with 13 bases in the middle. The CDR3 loop spans 14 amino acids. DNA of the CDR3: TGTGCCAGCCCTGAGGAGGGCACTGGAAACACCATATATTTT. Residues: CASPEEGTGNTIYF.

The V gene is TRBV12-3 or TRBV12-4, the J gene TRBJ1-1, with D unresolved. This CDR3 region has 14 residues. Trimming left V 3 bases short and J 0 bases short, with 8 bases between. DNA of the CDR3: TGTGCCAGCAGTTTTTTCGCTCTGAACACTGAAGCTTTCTTT. It yields the protein CASSFFALNTEAFF.

This clonotype came up a few times. The rearrangement joins TRBV10-3 to TRBJ2-2; 9 nucleotides align to TRBD1. The CDR3 is 14 residues long. CDR1 is ENHRY and CDR2 is SYGVKD in the germline V gene. As DNA, the CDR3 is TGTGCATCGGGGGACAGGGCTCCCACCGGGGAGCTGTTTTTT. Its translation is CASGDRAPTGELFF.

In this sample, this clonotype turned up a few times. This chain's CDR3 is CASSTGLADDEQYF. The CDR3 nucleotides are TGTGCCAGCAGCACGGGACTAGCTGATGACGAGCAGTACTTC. The chain employs TRBV12-3 or TRBV12-4 and TRBJ2-7, with 9 bases lining up with TRBD2. This CDR3 comprises 14 residues. J was trimmed by 5 bases and V by 6 bases; bases with no gene match: 8.

The chain is built from TRBV20-1 and TRBJ2-2; D is ambiguous. Deletions cut 0 bases from V and 7 bases from J, with 9 bases between. The CDR3 is 13 residues long. Germline assignment: CDR1 DFQATT and CDR2 SNEGSKA (reference sequence). The CDR3 DNA follows: TGCAGTGCTAGAGATCGTTCAGTCGGGGAGCTGTTTTTT. It codes for CSARDRSVGELFF.

The chain links TRBV13 to TRBJ1-6, with D perhaps TRBD1 (6 bases). From germline, CDR1 is PRHDT and CDR2 FYEKMQ (reference sequence). CDR3 length: 14 residues. V lost 6 bases and J 5 bases, leaving 11 bases between the germline ends. The CDR3 DNA sequence: TGTGCCAGCAGTTACGGACAGAATAATTCACCCCTCCACTTT. Protein sequence: CASSYGQNNSPLHF.

The chain carries TRBV24-1 and TRBJ2-3; the D gene could be TRBD1 or TRBD2 (5 bases each). This CDR3 comprises 16 residues. Germline assignment: CDR1 KGHDR and CDR2 SFDVKD. V lost 3 bases, J lost 3 bases, and 15 bases lay in between. CDR3 region: CATSDPLGDGTDTQYF. The CDR3, as DNA: TGTGCCACCAGTGATCCCCTCGGGGACGGGACAGATACGCAGTATTTT.

This clonotype was observed a few times. The CDR3 coding sequence is TGTGCCTGGAGTAAGGGGGGAGAGTCACCCCTCCACTTT. This codes for CAWSKGGESPLHF. The genes are TRBV30 and TRBJ1-6; TRBD1 is a possible D gene (6 bases). The CDR3 is 13 amino acids. Trimming removed 2 bases from V and 10 bases from J, with 12 bases in between. Germline V gene data show CDR1 as GTSNPN and CDR2 as SVGIG (reference sequence). The full variable domain, its missing parts supplied by reference TRBV30 and TRBJ1-6, is SQTIHQWPATLVQPVGSPLSLECTVEGTSNPNLYWYRQAAGRGLQLLFYSVGIGQISSEVPQNLSASRPQDRQFILSSKKLLLSDSGFYLCAWSKGGESPLHFGNGTRLTVT.

The chain joins TRBV4-3 to TRBJ2-2; D is unresolved. The germline CDR1 and CDR2 sequences are LGHNA and YSLEER. V dropped 0 bases and J dropped 4 bases, with 12 bases sitting between them. This CDR3 comprises 16 residues. The CDR3 region is CASSQEKGWGTGELFF. The CDR3 region has the DNA TGCGCCAGCAGCCAAGAAAAGGGCTGGGGCACCGGGGAGCTGTTTTTT.

This clonotype was found many times. V usage is TRBV20-1 and J usage is TRBJ2-7; 14 bases line up with TRBD2. V dropped 5 bases and J dropped 6; count of bases not matched to a gene: 9. In germline, CDR1 is DFQATT, CDR2 SNEGSKA (reference sequence). This CDR3 spans 15 amino acids. The CDR3 reads CSAVSGTSGSGEQYF. The CDR3 DNA follows: TGCAGTGCTGTTTCCGGGACTAGCGGGAGCGGCGAGCAGTACTTC.

The V and J genes are TRBV5-1 and TRBJ1-1, with 9 bases lining up with TRBD1. In germline, CDR1 is SGHRS, CDR2 YFSETQ. The ends lost 0 bases at V and 3 bases at J; junction bases unmatched: 6. The CDR3 loop spans 16 amino acids. For the CDR3, the DNA is TGCGCCAGCAGCTTGGATGGGACAGGGTCTTACACTGAAGCTTTCTTT. Translating it yields CASSLDGTGSYTEAFF.

V is TRBV2 and J is TRBJ2-3, with a tentative D call TRBD2 (7 bases). The CDR3 has 15 amino acids. The V and J ends lost 3 bases and 6 bases respectively, with 16 bases between them. Germline-derived CDR1 and CDR2 are SNHLY and FYNNEI. CDR3 sequence reads: CASSDPGGLFDTQYF. The CDR3 DNA follows: TGTGCCAGCAGTGACCCGGGGGGCCTCTTTGATACGCAGTATTTT.

This clonotype came up many times. The chain employs TRBV12-3 or TRBV12-4 and TRBJ1-1; unclear D gene. V was pared by 3 bases and J by 1 base, with 9 bases between. CDR3 length: 14 amino acids. The CDR3 nucleotides are TGTGCCAGCAGTTTTGATTACCGGAACACTGAAGCTTTCTTT. This codes for CASSFDYRNTEAFF.

The chain links TRBV30 to TRBJ1-2; unclear D gene. This CDR3 region has 12 residues. With 4 bases removed from V and 5 bases from J, the gap between germline ends came to 11 bases. Looked up from germline, CDR1 is GTSNPN and CDR2 is SVGIG (reference sequence). This chain's CDR3 is CAWNEGPYGYTF. In DNA, the CDR3 is TGTGCCTGGAATGAGGGCCCTTATGGCTACACCTTC.

This clonotype appeared a few times. The chain has TRBV11-2 and TRBJ2-2, with 8 bases lining up with TRBD2. This CDR3 region has 15 residues. With V trimmed by 4 bases and J by 5 bases, 6 bases remained unmatched. Germline V gene sequence: CDR1 SGHAT, CDR2 FQNNGV. CDR3: CASSWSGRRTGELFF. CDR3 coding DNA: TGTGCCAGCAGCTGGAGCGGGAGAAGAACCGGGGAGCTGTTTTTT.

This clonotype was counted only a few times. The chain uses TRBV29-1 and TRBJ1-2; 7 bases align to TRBD1. This CDR3 spans 12 amino acids. Germline CDR1 SQVTM, CDR2 ANQGSEA. Losses at the gene ends were 6 bases for V and 2 bases for J; bases not matched to a gene: 3. As DNA, the CDR3 is TGCAGCGTGGCGGGACAGAACTATGGCTACACCTTC. It specifies CSVAGQNYGYTF. Supplemented by reference TRBV29-1 and TRBJ1-2, the full variable domain reads SAVISQKPSRDICQRGTSLTIQCQVDSQVTMMFWYRQQPGQSLTLIATANQGSEATYESGFVIDKFPISRPNLTFSTLTVSNMSPEDSSIYLCSVAGQNYGYTFGSGTRLTVV.

The DNA for the CDR3 is TGTGCCAGCAGCCAAGGGGTGGGGGGTTACAATGAGCAGTTCTTC. Translating it yields CASSQGVGGYNEQFF. The gene calls are TRBV7-3 and TRBJ2-1; perhaps TRBD2 as D (6 bases). Germline V CDR1 and CDR2: SGHTA, FQGTGA. There are 15 residues in the CDR3. Trimming took off 5 bases at V and 4 bases at J, with 15 bases between the two ends.

V usage is TRBV27 and J usage is TRBJ2-7, with TRBD2 as a possible D gene (6 bases). CDR3 length: 14 amino acids. Trimming removed 0 bases from V and 4 bases from J, with 10 bases in between. CDR1 and CDR2 (germline): MNHEY, SMNVEV (reference sequence). CDR3 region: CASSLSFGGYEQYF. The CDR3 DNA is TGTGCCAGCAGTTTATCTTTCGGGGGTTACGAGCAGTACTTC.

V gene TRBV15 combines with J gene TRBJ2-7; perhaps D is TRBD1 or TRBD2 (5 bases each). The V gene lost 0 bases and the J gene lost 3 bases, with 12 bases spanning the gap. Germline values: CDR1 LNHNV, CDR2 YYDKDF (reference sequence). This CDR3 comprises 15 residues. This chain's CDR3 is CATSRETGTNYEQYF. CDR3 coding DNA: TGTGCCACCAGCAGAGAAACCGGGACCAACTACGAGCAGTACTTC.

V is TRBV5-1 and J is TRBJ2-7; no firm D call. Per germline, CDR1 SGHRS and CDR2 YFSETQ. V was shortened by 4 bases and J by 7 bases, with 15 bases between the two germline ends. This CDR3 contains 13 residues. CDR3: CASSPRAGREQYF. In DNA, the CDR3 is TGCGCCAGCAGCCCCCGGGCAGGCCGGGAGCAGTACTTC.

This chain joins TRBV4-3 and TRBJ2-7, with D maybe TRBD2 (6 bases). Trimming removed 4 bases from V and 0 bases from J, with 10 bases in between. Per the germline V gene, CDR1 is LGHNA and CDR2 is YSLEER. The CDR3 is made up of 14 amino acids. The CDR3 sequence: CASSPGSGSYEQYF. DNA of the CDR3: TGCGCCAGCAGCCCCGGTAGCGGCTCCTACGAGCAGTACTTC.

CDR3 DNA: TGTGCCAGTAGTGCCGGGGGTCGCACCTACGAGCAGTACTTC. This gives the protein CASSAGGRTYEQYF. The chain carries TRBV19 and TRBJ2-7; a possible D gene is TRBD2 (6 bases). The length of the CDR3 is 14 residues. V lost 5 bases and J 2 bases, leaving 13 bases between the germline ends. Germline V lookup: CDR1 LNHDA, CDR2 SQIVND (reference sequence).